This TCR beta chain comes out of a study of T cells expressing NK-cell markers. Background on the study: Sequencing of TCR beta repertoires drew on sorted CD3+CD56+NKG2C+, CD3+CD56+NKG2C- and CD3+CD56-NKG2C+ T cells. The authors sequenced eight donors, of whom seven were HCMV-seropositive and one was seronegative. Overall study findings and caveats: The leading position in the CD3+CD56-NKG2C+ fraction of a handful of donors also went to these clonotypes. Specificity for HCMV among expanded NKG2C+ T cell clones was not established.

TCRdb re-called the 5' RACE reads, yielding one record per CDR3 amino acid sequence without DNA. The ten top clones account for roughly 1.4%, within a sample of about 460,000 distinct CDR3 sequences. As concerns this clonotype: As yet, its antigen is unknown.

The receptor comes from a woman in her forties or fifties in good health. The sample was blood T cells: a sorted CD56 or NKG2C T cell subset, CD4+ or CD8+ T cells, or bulk PBMC T cells (not recorded which).

The chain's CDR3 is CASRFLDRSGEKLFF. The V gene is TRBV6-1, the J gene TRBJ1-4; TCRdb designates TRBD1, a call that cannot be tested without DNA. The CDR3 is 15 residues long. In germline, CDR1 is MNHNS, CDR2 SASEGT.